Detailed here is one TCR beta chain. The antigen remains unidentified. This specimen belongs to a study of identical twins. Findings and caveats of the study: Twins' surplus sharing was weaker for beta out-of-frame sequences.

Germline V gene lookup returns CDR1 LNHNV and CDR2 YYDKDF (reference sequence). The CDR3 length is 15 residues. Germline trimming cut 0 bases from V and 6 bases from J; bases unmatched to any gene: 3. Via MiXCR, TCRdb re-called the 5' RACE reads, giving one row per CDR3 protein. The table lists 350,000 to 600,000 distinct CDR3 sequences, approximately 15% of them singletons. The data were also submitted as part of a second study, on yellow fever vaccine responses in identical twins.

The sequence derives from a woman younger than 35 in good health. The sample comprised CD4+ T cells sorted from blood. The gene calls are TRBV15 and TRBJ2-2, with 8 bases matching TRBD2. The CDR3 loop reads CATSRDGLASGELFF. The CDR3 nucleotides read TGTGCCACCAGCAGAGATGGACTAGCCTCCGGGGAGCTGTTTTTT.